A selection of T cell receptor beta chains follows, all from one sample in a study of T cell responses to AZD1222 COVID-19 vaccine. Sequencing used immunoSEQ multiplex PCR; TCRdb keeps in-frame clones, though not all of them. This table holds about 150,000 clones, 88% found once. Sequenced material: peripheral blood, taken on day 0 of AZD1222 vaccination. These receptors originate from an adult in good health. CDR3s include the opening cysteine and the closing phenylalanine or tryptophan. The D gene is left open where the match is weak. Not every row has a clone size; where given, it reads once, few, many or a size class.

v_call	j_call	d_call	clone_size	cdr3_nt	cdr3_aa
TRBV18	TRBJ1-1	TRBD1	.	TGTGCCAGCTCGTCGACAGGGTCCCCCACTGAAGCTTTCTTT	CASSSTGSPTEAFF
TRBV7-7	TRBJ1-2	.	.	TGTGCCAGCAGCCTACCGCGCTCGTGGGCGGGGCCCATCCGGGCATATGGCTACACCTTC	CASSLPRSWAGPIRAYGYTF
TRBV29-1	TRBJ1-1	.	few	TGCAGCGTTGGGACAGCCAGGGGAACTGAAGCTTTCTTT	CSVGTARGTEAFF
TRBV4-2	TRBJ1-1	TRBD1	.	TGTGCCAGCCGAGAAAGGGACAGGCTCGGCACTGAAGCTTTCTTT	CASRERDRLGTEAFF
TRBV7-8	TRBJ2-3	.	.	TGTGCCAGCAGCTTAATGGGCCGCGCGTCCACAGATACGCAGTATTTT	CASSLMGRASTDTQYF
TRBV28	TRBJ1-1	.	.	TGTGCCAGCAGTTGGTGGGGATTTGAAGCTTTCTTT	CASSWWGFEAFF
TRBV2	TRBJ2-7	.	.	TGTGCCAGCAGTGGGCACAGGACAGTCAAATCCTACGAGCAGTACTTC	CASSGHRTVKSYEQYF
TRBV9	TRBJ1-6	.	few	TGTGCCAGCAGCAGGTCGGGGGAACCTACCTATAATTCACCCCTCCACTTT	CASSRSGEPTYNSPLHF
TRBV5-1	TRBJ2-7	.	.	TGCGCCAGCAGCTTGGAGGGCGGATACCTCTACGAGCAGTACTTC	CASSLEGGYLYEQYF
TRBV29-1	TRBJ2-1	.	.	TGCAGCGTTGAGGCCCCACTGAAGGGTGAGCAGTTCTTC	CSVEAPLKGEQFF
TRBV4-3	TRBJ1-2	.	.	TGCGCCAGCAGCCAAGATGTGGGGTTCAACTATGGCTACACCTTC	CASSQDVGFNYGYTF
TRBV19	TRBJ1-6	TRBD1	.	TGTGCCAGTAGTATGGGACAGGCGGCAACTTCACCCCTCCACTTT	CASSMGQAATSPLHF
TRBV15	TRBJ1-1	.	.	TGTGCCACCAGCCGACTCAGGGGCACTGAAGCTTTCTTT	CATSRLRGTEAFF
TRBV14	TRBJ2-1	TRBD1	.	TGTGCCAGCAGCCTCAGACAGGGGGCTAGCGGGCACAATGAGCAGTTCTTC	CASSLRQGASGHNEQFF
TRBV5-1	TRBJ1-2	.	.	TGCGCCAGCAGGCGGGACGGGTATGGCTACACCTTC	CASRRDGYGYTF
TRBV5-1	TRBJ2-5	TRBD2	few	TGCGCCAGCAGCTTGGGGGAGCGGGGGGGCCGAGAGACCCAGTACTTC	CASSLGERGGRETQYF
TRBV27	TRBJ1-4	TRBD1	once	TGTGCCAGCAGTTTACGGCAGGGGGGTGAAAAACTGTTTTTT	CASSLRQGGEKLFF
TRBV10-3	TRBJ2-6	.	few	TGTGCCATCAGGGAGGACTCTGGGGCCAACGTCCTGACTTTC	CAIREDSGANVLTF
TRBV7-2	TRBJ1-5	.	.	TGTGCCAGCAGCTTATATGCTCAGCCCCAGCATTTT	CASSLYAQPQHF
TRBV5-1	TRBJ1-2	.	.	TGCGCCAGCAGCTTGGCAGGGGCCCAGGCCTATGGCTACACCTTC	CASSLAGAQAYGYTF
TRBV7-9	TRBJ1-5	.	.	TGTGCCAGCAGCTTAGGGAGCGGGGTAAATCAGCCCCAGCATTTT	CASSLGSGVNQPQHF
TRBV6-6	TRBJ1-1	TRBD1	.	TGTGCCAGCAGTCGACAGGGGAGTCGGGGTAGGAACACTGAAGCTTTCTTT	CASSRQGSRGRNTEAFF
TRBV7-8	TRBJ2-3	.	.	TGTGCCAGCAGGAGCACAGATACGCAGTATTTT	CASRSTDTQYF
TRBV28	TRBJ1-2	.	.	TGTGCCAGCAGGTTGACAGATAACTATGGCTACACCTTC	CASRLTDNYGYTF
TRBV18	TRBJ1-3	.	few	TGTGCCAGCTCACGCGATCCCTCTGGAAACACCATATATTTT	CASSRDPSGNTIYF
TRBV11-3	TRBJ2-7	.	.	TGTGCCAGCAGCTTCGGGGGGCCCTTGATGGAGCAGTACTTC	CASSFGGPLMEQYF
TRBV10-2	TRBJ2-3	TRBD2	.	TGCGCCAGCACCTCGGCGGGGGGGTCCTATACGCAGTATTTT	CASTSAGGSYTQYF
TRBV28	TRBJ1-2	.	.	TGTGCCAGCACCCCCGGTAGTACAGGGACAAACTATGGCTACACCTTC	CASTPGSTGTNYGYTF
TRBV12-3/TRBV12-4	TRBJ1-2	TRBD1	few	TGTGCCAGCAGTTTAGGCCAGGGGGCGTGGACCTTC	CASSLGQGAWTF
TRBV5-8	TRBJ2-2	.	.	TGTGCCAGCAGCTTGGCCCCCGGGGTCGGGGAGCTGTTTTTT	CASSLAPGVGELFF
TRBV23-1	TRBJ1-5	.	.	TGCGCCAGCAGTCAGGGGAACAGCAATCAGCCCCAGCATTTT	CASSQGNSNQPQHF
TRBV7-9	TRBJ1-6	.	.	TGTGCCAGCAGCCCACAGAGCTCCTATAATTCACCCCTCCACTTT	CASSPQSSYNSPLHF
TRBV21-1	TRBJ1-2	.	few	TGTGCCAGGAGGGGTTTTGGTCACTATGGCTACACCTTC	CARRGFGHYGYTF